What follows are 12 T cell receptor beta chains derived from one specimen sequenced in a study of T-cell memory formation after mild COVID-19. A single record per CDR3 protein comes from TCRdb applying MiXCR to the 5' RACE reads. The table records more than 150,000 distinct CDR3 sequences, roughly 11% of them present only once. The sequenced sample consisted of PBMCs or a T cell subset sorted from them (not recorded which). These receptors all stem from a man younger than 35 who had mild COVID-19 (a few samples of this study predate the infection). Cell type and time point are not known.

This clonotype has more than one count but fewer than ten. The chain couples TRBV18 to TRBJ2-7; TRBD1 or TRBD2 may be the D gene (6 bases each). Trimming removed 3 bases from V and 6 bases from J, with 18 bases in between. The length of the CDR3 is 15 residues. Germline values: CDR1 KGHSH, CDR2 LQKENI. The CDR3, as DNA: TGTGCCAGCTCACCGCCCATCGTCAGGGGAGGCGAGCAGTACTTC. Translation gives CASSPPIVRGGEQYF.

This clonotype was detected a few times. The chain carries TRBV6-2 or TRBV6-3 and TRBJ1-5, with D unresolved. The CDR3 is 15 residues long. Deletions cut 5 bases from V and 6 bases from J, with 17 bases between. The germline V gene has CDR1 MNHEY and CDR2 SVGEGT. In DNA form, the CDR3 reads TGTGCCAGCAGTGCCCGGATTGGCCCGTCTCAGCCCCAGCATTTT. Protein product: CASSARIGPSQPQHF.

This clonotype came up a few times. CDR3 DNA sequence: TGCGCCAGCAGCGTAACAGGGGATATAACAGATACGCAGTATTTT. Protein product: CASSVTGDITDTQYF. This sequence joins TRBV5-1 and TRBJ2-3; 7 nucleotides line up with TRBD1. Germline CDR1 and CDR2: SGHRS and YFSETQ. The V and J ends lost 4 bases and 3 bases, in that order; junction bases with no gene match: 8. The CDR3 totals 15 residues.

This clonotype was counted many times. This chain connects TRBV24-1 to TRBJ2-3, with no clear D. Trimming took 0 bases from V and 6 from J, leaving 3 bases between them. CDR3 size: 12 residues. The germline V gene has CDR1 KGHDR and CDR2 SFDVKD. CDR3 sequence reads: CATSDLQDTQYF. DNA of the CDR3: TGTGCCACCAGTGATTTGCAGGATACGCAGTATTTT.

This clonotype was counted ten times or more. This sequence joins TRBV7-8 and TRBJ2-1; D not certain. The CDR3 consists of 15 residues. V lost 5 bases to trimming and J lost 0 bases, with 11 bases between them. The V gene's germline CDR1 is SGHVS and CDR2 FQNEAQ. The CDR3 reads CASSTTASSYNEQFF. As DNA, the CDR3 is TGTGCCAGCAGCACGACCGCGAGCTCCTACAATGAGCAGTTCTTC.

The chain couples TRBV25-1 to TRBJ1-2, with D possibly being TRBD1 (5 bases). The CDR3 is made up of 14 amino acids. Germline V gene data show CDR1 as MGHDK and CDR2 as SYGVNS. The V and J ends lost 2 bases and 6 bases respectively, with 13 bases between them. The DNA for the CDR3 is TGTGCCAGCAGTGAACCCGGGCAGGGAGATGGCTACACCTTC. Protein product: CASSEPGQGDGYTF.

The rearrangement uses TRBV19 and TRBJ1-5; weak D call: TRBD1 (5 bases). Germline CDR1 and CDR2: LNHDA and SQIVND (reference sequence). The CDR3 is made up of 17 amino acids. V was cut by 4 bases and J by 3 bases, with 19 bases left in between. The CDR3 DNA sequence: TGTGCCAGTAGTACGACCACGGGGCTCGGAAACAATCAGCCCCAGCATTTT. Its translation is CASSTTTGLGNNQPQHF.

The rearrangement links TRBV28 to TRBJ2-6; D is unclear. This CDR3 comprises 16 residues. Looked up from germline, CDR1 is MDHEN and CDR2 is SYDVKM. The ends were cut back, 6 bases at V and 0 bases at J, with 12 bases in the middle. DNA of the CDR3: TGTGCCAGCAGATGGGTGAGGCACTCTGGGGCCAACGTCCTGACTTTC. Residues: CASRWVRHSGANVLTF.

This sequence joins TRBV20-1 and TRBJ2-7, with TRBD2 matching over 10 bases. Trimming at V came to 6 bases and at J to 2 bases, leaving 7 bases not matched to a gene. The CDR3 is made up of 14 amino acids. Germline values: CDR1 DFQATT, CDR2 SNEGSKA (reference sequence). This chain's CDR3 is CSAVHSGGPYEQYF. Here the CDR3 DNA reads TGCAGTGCCGTACATAGCGGGGGGCCCTACGAGCAGTACTTC.

The chain uses TRBV2 and TRBJ1-5, with no clear D. The length of the CDR3 is 14 residues. The germline gives CDR1 SNHLY, CDR2 FYNNEI. The V and J ends lost 5 bases and 3 bases respectively, with 11 bases between them. The CDR3 sequence: CASSRDGDNQPQHF. CDR3 nucleotide sequence: TGTGCCAGCAGTCGAGACGGGGACAATCAGCCCCAGCATTTT.

The chain has TRBV5-1 and TRBJ1-5; tentatively, D is TRBD1 (6 bases). Looked up from germline, CDR1 is SGHRS and CDR2 is YFSETQ. Trimming took 4 bases from V and 0 from J, leaving 11 bases between them. This CDR3 has 15 residues. The CDR3 DNA follows: TGCGCCAGCAGCCCAGGGGACTATAGCAATCAGCCCCAGCATTTT. Residues: CASSPGDYSNQPQHF.

This clonotype was counted ten times or more. The chain uses TRBV12-3 or TRBV12-4 and TRBJ1-1; no reliable D call. The CDR3 is 15 amino acids. V lost 5 bases to trimming and J lost 1 base, with 14 bases between them. The CDR3 sequence is CASSHPEMGNTEAFF. The CDR3 DNA sequence: TGTGCCAGCAGTCATCCGGAGATGGGGAACACTGAAGCTTTCTTT.